This T cell receptor (beta chain) appears in the sequencing data of a study of beta chain features in type 1 diabetes. Study information: Comparable age, gender and cell yields were observed in patients relative to healthy donors. The study's findings and limits: All four CD4+ subsets of Type 1 diabetes patients contained TCRB CDR3s that were moderately but significantly shorter. Compared to healthy donors, patients appeared to have naive, central memory and Treg TCRB repertoires that were more alike.

Naive, central memory, regulatory and stem cell-like memory cells within the CD4+ compartment were sorted using CD45RO/CCR7/CD25/CD127/CD95/CD27. Every sorted population was more than 95% pure. Trimming pared 0 bases from V and 7 bases from J, leaving 13 bases between. Germline V gene data show CDR1 as GTSNPN and CDR2 as SVGIG (reference sequence). This CDR3 comprises 14 residues. This clone was counted between two and nine times. Its antigen remains unknown. The authors reverse transcribed all of the isolated RNA, so sequencing captured expressed TCRB transcripts. The protocol was immunoSEQ multiplex PCR, while the TCRdb copy is restricted to in-frame clones and leaves out a portion. The table records more than 300,000 clones, around 12% of them present only once.

The chain couples TRBV30 to TRBJ2-1; a weak D match, TRBD1 (6 bases). The sample consisted of naive CD4+ T cells from blood. The origin of this receptor is a woman younger than 30 with type 1 diabetes. The CDR3 region has the DNA TGTGCCTGGAGTGTACAGAGAGGGGGTAATGAGCAGTTCTTC. Translation gives CAWSVQRGGNEQFF.